A selection of T cell receptor beta chains follows, all from one sample in a study of control samples from healthy donors and cancer patients. The protocol was immunoSEQ multiplex PCR, while the TCRdb copy is restricted to in-frame clones and leaves out a portion. The sample holds tens of thousands of clones, roughly 84% seen once. The sequenced material came from blood. The receptors derive from a woman aged 45-59 years in good health. The CDR3 runs from the conserved cysteine through the conserved F or W. The D gene is left open where the match is weak.

j_call cdr3_length v_call d_call cdr3_aa cdr3_nt
TRBJ2-2 15 TRBV1 . CTSSQDIQGAGELFF TGCACCAGCAGCCAAGATATACAGGGAGCCGGGGAGCTGTTTTTT
TRBJ1-1 13 TRBV7-3 . CASSFAWGSEAFF TGTGCCAGCAGCTTCGCGTGGGGCTCTGAAGCTTTCTTT
TRBJ2-2 14 TRBV11-2 . CASSSFANTGELFF TGTGCCAGCAGCTCGTTCGCGAACACCGGGGAGCTGTTTTTT
TRBJ1-2 13 TRBV12-3/TRBV12-4 TRBD1 CASSGDSYYGYTF TGTGCCAGCAGTGGGGACAGTTATTATGGCTACACCTTC
TRBJ2-2 13 TRBV3-1/TRBV3-2 TRBD2 CASQQLGTRELFF TGTGCCAGCCAGCAGTTAGGGACTAGGGAGCTGTTTTTT
TRBJ2-1 14 TRBV3-1/TRBV3-2 TRBD1 CASSLTGDNNEQFF TGTGCCAGCAGCCTGACAGGGGACAACAATGAGCAGTTCTTC
TRBJ1-4 13 TRBV5-4 . CASSSSGTEKLFF TGTGCCAGCAGCTCCTCCGGCACCGAAAAACTGTTTTTT
TRBJ2-5 13 TRBV10-2 . CASSEWYQETQYF TGCGCCAGCAGTGAGTGGTATCAAGAGACCCAGTACTTC
TRBJ2-3 14 TRBV29-1 TRBD1 CSYGQGAFTDTQYF TGCAGCTACGGACAGGGGGCATTCACAGATACGCAGTATTTT
TRBJ2-7 20 TRBV21-1 . CASSKVCIDGGPTYSYEQYF TGTGCCAGCAGCAAAGTTTGTATTGACGGGGGACCTACTTACTCCTACGAGCAGTACTTC
TRBJ1-2 14 TRBV27 TRBD1 CASSSPGQGSGYTF TGTGCCAGCAGTTCTCCAGGACAGGGAAGCGGCTACACCTTC
TRBJ2-7 16 TRBV5-1 TRBD2 CASSIGTSGTTYEQYF TGCGCCAGCAGCATTGGTACTAGCGGGACTACCTACGAGCAGTACTTC
TRBJ1-1 16 TRBV28 . CASSTGAAGQNTEAFF TGTGCCAGCAGTACTGGGGCAGCAGGGCAGAACACTGAAGCTTTCTTT
TRBJ2-6 17 TRBV9 . CASSAGGSIGLANVLTF TGTGCCAGCAGCGCTGGGGGGTCAATCGGTCTCGCCAACGTCCTGACTTTC
TRBJ2-7 15 TRBV11-3 TRBD2 CASSPGLAGSYEQYF TGTGCCAGCAGCCCTGGACTAGCGGGGTCCTACGAGCAGTACTTC
TRBJ2-7 13 TRBV4-2 . CASNKEGGYEQYF TGTGCCAGCAACAAGGAGGGGGGCTACGAGCAGTACTTC
TRBJ2-3 14 TRBV5-1 TRBD2 CASSAGGLTDTQYF TGCGCCAGCAGTGCGGGAGGCCTCACAGATACGCAGTATTTT